The 15 T cell receptor beta chains given below trace back to one sample, sequenced in a study of blood T cells in healthy people across ages. Together with a sample-barcoded 5' primer, a J-beta primer mix was included in a second PCR lasting about 6 to 12 cycles. Each CDR3 protein is one row after TCRdb ran MiXCR on the 5' RACE reads. The sample lists about 1 million distinct CDR3 sequences, roughly 45% occurring once. The specimen was blood. The receptors derive from a woman aged 55-75 years in good health.

This sequence joins TRBV6-5 and TRBJ1-6; D remains unclear. V lost 4 bases to trimming and J lost 10 bases, with 14 bases between them. Germline assignment: CDR1 MNHEY and CDR2 SVGAGI. The CDR3 runs to 14 residues. This CDR3 is CASSSGNLWSPLHF. The CDR3 nucleotides are TGTGCCAGCAGTTCCGGGAACTTATGGTCACCCCTCCACTTT.

This chain connects TRBV6-5 to TRBJ2-7, with TRBD2 as a possible D gene (6 bases). The germline gives CDR1 MNHEY, CDR2 SVGAGI. This CDR3 spans 14 amino acids. V was shortened by 0 bases and J by 2 bases, with 8 bases between the two germline ends. The CDR3 loop reads CASSYSPSAYEQYF. In nucleotides, the CDR3 is TGTGCCAGCAGTTACTCTCCTAGCGCCTACGAGCAGTACTTC.

This clonotype turned up a few times. This chain joins TRBV13 and TRBJ2-7, with TRBD2 matching 13 bases. The CDR3 contains 16 residues. With 5 bases clipped from V and 3 bases from J, the junction kept 7 bases outside the gene matches. Germline V CDR1 and CDR2: PRHDT, FYEKMQ (reference sequence). The CDR3 DNA reads as TGTGCCAGCAGCCCCAGACTAGCGGGAGGATTCTACGAGCAGTACTTC. Protein sequence: CASSPRLAGGFYEQYF.

This chain links TRBV27 with TRBJ1-2; 10 bases agree with TRBD1. CDR1 and CDR2 (germline): MNHEY, SMNVEV (reference sequence). V lost 6 bases to trimming and J lost 5 bases; unmatched junction nucleotides: 6. The CDR3 has 14 amino acids. The CDR3 nucleotides are TGTGCCAGCAGCATGGACAGGGGGACATATGGCTACACCTTC. Translating gives CASSMDRGTYGYTF.

The rearrangement joins TRBV27 to TRBJ2-1, with TRBD1 as a possible D gene (6 bases). The germline V and J ends were trimmed by 3 bases and 2 bases, with 17 bases remaining between them. Germline V gene sequence: CDR1 MNHEY, CDR2 SMNVEV (reference sequence). CDR3 length: 17 amino acids. The CDR3 is CASSFFPPGHTYNEQFF. CDR3 nucleotides: TGTGCCAGCAGTTTTTTTCCTCCGGGACACACCTACAATGAGCAGTTCTTC.

This clonotype has only a few counts. J is TRBJ2-7 and V is TRBV7-9; 9 positions agree with TRBD1. The junction had 9 bases not matched to a gene; V was cut back by 6 bases and J by 3 bases. The CDR3 length is 15 residues. The germline V gene encodes CDR1 SEHNR and CDR2 FQNEAQ (reference sequence). CDR3 sequence: CASSTSGTGLYEQYF. The CDR3 coding sequence is TGTGCCAGCAGTACATCCGGGACAGGGCTCTACGAGCAGTACTTC.

Remarks on this clonotype: This could be a read error, since a much larger clone is one nucleotide away. CDR3 region: CAISDPGGRGSYNEQYF. The DNA of the CDR3 is TGTGCCATCAGCGATCCTGGCGGGAGAGGTTCCTACAATGAGCAGTACTTC. The chain recombines TRBV10-3 with TRBJ2-7, with 7 bases that match TRBD2. Per the germline V gene, CDR1 is ENHRY and CDR2 is SYGVKD. CDR3 length equals 17 residues. Trimming cost V 6 bases and J 7 bases; bases outside gene matches: 21.

V gene TRBV11-2 combines with J gene TRBJ2-7; no firm D call. Trimming took 3 bases from V and 1 from J, leaving 13 bases between them. CDR1 is SGHAT and CDR2 is FQNNGV in the germline V gene. This CDR3 has 15 residues. CDR3 in amino acids: CASSFNTDPSYEQYF. The CDR3 nucleotides read TGTGCCAGCAGCTTTAATACAGACCCATCCTACGAGCAGTACTTC.

CDR3 protein: CASSLVAGDPDTQYF. In nucleotides, the CDR3 is TGTGCCAGCAGCTTAGTAGCGGGAGACCCAGATACGCAGTATTTT. The genes are TRBV7-8 and TRBJ2-3, with 9 bases matching TRBD2. The V and J ends lost 1 base and 4 bases, in that order; junction bases with no gene match: 3. Germline CDR1 reads SGHVS; CDR2 reads FQNEAQ. The CDR3 is 15 amino acids.

The chain links TRBV20-1 to TRBJ2-5, with 8 bases lining up with TRBD1. This CDR3 has 16 amino acids. Per germline, CDR1 DFQATT and CDR2 SNEGSKA (reference sequence). V shed 3 bases and J 5 bases; nucleotides not matched to a gene: 14. The DNA for the CDR3 is TGCAGTGCTAGCCCGAGAAGGGGCAGGGGGCAGGAGACCCAGTACTTC. Its protein product is CSASPRRGRGQETQYF.

This chain uses TRBV20-1 with TRBJ2-5; 9 bases map to TRBD1. This CDR3 is built from 15 residues. CDR1 is DFQATT, CDR2 SNEGSKA, per germline (reference sequence). V gave up 3 bases and J gave up 0 bases; unmatched junction bases: 5. This chain's CDR3 is CSARGQGEDQETQYF. The CDR3 coding sequence is TGCAGTGCTAGGGGACAGGGTGAGGACCAAGAGACCCAGTACTTC.

This clonotype was detected only once. The chain uses TRBV27 and TRBJ2-3; TRBD2 aligns across 11 bases. V lost 6 bases and J lost 0; bases outside the gene matches: 14. This CDR3 has 19 amino acids. Germline V lookup: CDR1 MNHEY, CDR2 SMNVEV (reference sequence). The CDR3 sequence is CASSHTTGLAGYSTDTQYF. In DNA form, the CDR3 reads TGTGCCAGCAGCCATACGACCGGACTAGCGGGCTATAGCACAGATACGCAGTATTTT.

Comments on this clonotype: A clone one base away is much larger, so this may be a read error. The chain links TRBV5-5 to TRBJ2-1, with D perhaps TRBD1 (5 bases). The last part of the DNA fits TRBJ2-7 better; the J call may be wrong. The length of the CDR3 is 14 residues. The germline CDR1 and CDR2 sequences are SGHKS and YYEKEE (reference sequence). For the CDR3, the DNA is TGTGCCAGCAGCTGGGCTCCAGACAGCTACGAGCAGTACTTC. Translation: CASSWAPDSYEQYF.

This clonotype was found once. CDR3 in amino acids: CSAIPERGLETQYF. The CDR3 nucleotides are TGCAGTGCTATCCCCGAAAGGGGGCTTGAGACCCAGTACTTC. This rearrangement joins TRBV20-1 to TRBJ2-7; 7 nucleotides match TRBD1. Near its end, the DNA agrees better with TRBJ2-5, so the J call may be wrong. Germline values: CDR1 DFQATT, CDR2 SNEGSKA (reference sequence). CDR3 length: 14 amino acids.

Only a few counts were recorded for this clonotype. The V call is TRBV20-1, the J call TRBJ1-2, with TRBD1 as a possible D gene (5 bases). The CDR3 has 14 amino acids. Between the trimmed V and J ends, which lost 3 bases and 2 bases, there was a span of 13 bases. Germline V lookup: CDR1 DFQATT, CDR2 SNEGSKA (reference sequence). CDR3 sequence: CSASPTGGNYGYTF. The CDR3 DNA is TGCAGTGCTAGCCCGACGGGGGGGAACTATGGCTACACCTTC.